The clone carrying this T cell receptor beta chain was observed a few times. Its antigen is undetermined. The sorted Tregs were CD4+CD25+CD127-/low cells. CDR1 is MNHEY, CDR2 SVGAGI, per germline. V gave up 6 bases and J gave up 2 bases, with 17 bases separating them. This CDR3 is 15 amino acids long. After constant-region reverse-primer amplification, full-length variable regions underwent semi-nested PCR with Nested Universal Primer A. TCRdb recomputed calls from the 5' RACE reads with MiXCR, one row per CDR3 protein. The table shows tens of thousands of distinct CDR3 sequences, with approximately 22% occurring only once. Broader study findings: The TCR gene usage of tumor memory CD4+ T cells clustered together with blood and lymph node memory CD4+ cells and with lymph node naive CD4+ cells. Tumor Tregs overlapped most with tumor, then blood, naive CD4+ cells.

This chain links TRBV6-5 with TRBJ2-7, with D unresolved. This clonotype was sampled from a female donor with breast cancer. The source material was Tregs sorted from blood. CDR3: CASRPFHGVPYEQYF. CDR3 bases: TGTGCCAGCAGACCGTTCCATGGTGTGCCCTACGAGCAGTACTTC.